The 27 T cell receptor beta chains given below trace back to one sample, sequenced in a study of cytomegalovirus exposure and HLA in healthy donors. The primer mix had 60 Vbeta and 13 Jbeta primers. Only in-frame clones appear in the TCRdb table, and some are missing; sequencing was by immunoSEQ multiplex PCR. Of about 180,000 clones in the sample, 77% were seen once. What was sequenced was PBMCs. These receptors were collected from a woman in her sixties or seventies in good health and CMV-seropositive.

The rearrangement joins TRBV5-1 to TRBJ2-5, with 15 nucleotides matching TRBD2. The CDR3 length is 16 residues. V gave up 4 bases and J gave up 2 bases; unmatched junction bases: 3. CDR1 is SGHRS and CDR2 is YFSETQ in the germline V gene. In DNA form, the CDR3 reads TGCGCCAGCAGCGAGGGACTAGCGGGGGGACAAGAGACCCAGTACTTC. It specifies CASSEGLAGGQETQYF. Variable domain in full (rest from reference TRBV5-1 and TRBJ2-5): KAGVTQTPRYLIKTRGQQVTLSCSPISGHRSVSWYQQTPGQGLQFLFEYFSETQRNKGNFPGRFSGRQFSNSRSEMNVSTLELGDSALYLCASSEGLAGGQETQYFGPGTRLLVL.

This chain connects TRBV6-6 to TRBJ1-1; TRBD1 aligns across 7 bases. CDR3 length equals 14 residues. Germline V gene sequence: CDR1 MNHNY, CDR2 SVGAGI (reference sequence). The V and J ends lost 1 base and 1 base, in that order; junction bases with no gene match: 0. CDR3 in DNA: TGTGCCAGCAGTTACTACAGGGGGAACACTGAAGCTTTCTTT. Translation gives CASSYYRGNTEAFF.

The CDR3 nucleotides are TGTGCCAGCAGCTTCTCCTTGGCGGGGGCGGTGGCTAATGAAAAACTGTTTTTT. It translates to CASSFSLAGAVANEKLFF. The V and J genes are TRBV5-6 and TRBJ1-4, with D possibly being TRBD1 (6 bases). CDR3 size: 18 residues. V lost 2 bases and J lost 3, with 20 bases in between. Germline values: CDR1 SGHDT, CDR2 YYEEEE.

This clone was observed once. This rearrangement joins TRBV7-3 to TRBJ2-5, with D possibly TRBD2 on 6 matching bases. V was cut by 0 bases and J by 1 base, with 9 bases left in between. CDR3 size: 15 residues. Germline V lookup: CDR1 SGHTA, CDR2 FQGTGA. The CDR3 DNA reads TGTGCCAGCAGCTTAACCGGGAGTAGCCAAGAGACCCAGTACTTC. It specifies CASSLTGSSQETQYF.

V usage is TRBV7-6 and J usage is TRBJ1-1; D remains ambiguous. The V and J ends lost 2 bases and 4 bases respectively, with 8 bases between them. Germline V gene lookup returns CDR1 SGHVS and CDR2 FNYEAQ. CDR3 length: 13 residues. CDR3 sequence reads: CASSLSDGTEAFF. In nucleotides, the CDR3 is TGTGCCAGCAGCTTAAGCGACGGCACTGAAGCTTTCTTT.

The chain is built from TRBV5-6 and TRBJ1-2, with D perhaps TRBD1 (5 bases). The CDR3 has 14 residues. The V end was cut by 3 bases, the J end by 4 bases, with 13 bases between. CDR1 and CDR2 from the germline V gene are SGHDT and YYEEEE. The CDR3 reads CASSWRGRGYGYTF. CDR3 coding DNA: TGTGCCAGCAGCTGGCGGGGTAGGGGCTATGGCTACACCTTC.

With regard to this clone: A read error may account for a junction end that differs from germline. The V gene is TRBV7-6, the J gene TRBJ2-1; D might be TRBD2 (5 bases). CDR3 length equals 16 residues. Per germline, CDR1 SGHVS and CDR2 FNYEAQ. The CDR3 nucleotides are TGTGCCAGCGGCTTAGCTCGTGCGACTACGTACAATGAGCAGTTCTTC. Its translation: CASGLARATTYNEQFF.

CDR3 residues: CAISDTDRPTSYEQYF. The CDR3 bases are TGTGCCATCAGTGATACGGACAGGCCTACCTCCTACGAGCAGTACTTC. J is TRBJ2-7 and V is TRBV10-3; 7 bases are a match to TRBD1. CDR3 length: 16 residues. V shed 3 bases, J shed 0 bases, and the junction held 8 bases outside the gene matches. CDR1 is ENHRY, CDR2 SYGVKD, per germline.

This clone turned up a few times. V gene TRBV7-9 combines with J gene TRBJ1-4; 8 nucleotides match TRBD1. The CDR3 contains 16 residues. J lost 0 bases, V lost 5 bases, and 5 bases had no gene match. Looked up from germline, CDR1 is SEHNR and CDR2 is FQNEAQ (reference sequence). Here the CDR3 reads CASSIHRGATNEKLFF. In DNA form, the CDR3 reads TGTGCCAGCAGCATCCACAGGGGGGCAACTAATGAAAAACTGTTTTTT.

The chain employs TRBV6-5 and TRBJ1-2, with D perhaps matching TRBD1 (6 bases). V gave up 5 bases and J gave up 8 bases, with 12 bases separating them. This CDR3 spans 12 amino acids. Germline V lookup: CDR1 MNHEY, CDR2 SVGAGI. CDR3 nucleotides: TGTGCCAGCAGTCCAACAGGGTACGGCTACACCTTC. It specifies CASSPTGYGYTF.

The chain carries TRBV7-2 and TRBJ2-1, with D possibly being TRBD1 (5 bases). V gave up 5 bases and J gave up 6 bases, with 11 bases separating them. Germline V gene lookup returns CDR1 SGHTA and CDR2 FQGNSA. The CDR3 consists of 13 residues. The CDR3 DNA follows: TGTGCCAGCAGCGACCCAGGGATCAATGAGCAGTTCTTC. As protein: CASSDPGINEQFF.

V usage is TRBV14 and J usage is TRBJ2-1; 9 bases line up with TRBD2. V was clipped by 3 bases and J by 2 bases; unmatched bases: 8. Looked up from germline, CDR1 is SGHDN and CDR2 is FVKESK. The CDR3 covers 17 residues. Written as DNA, the CDR3 is TGTGCCAGCAGCCATCTCACAGCGGGAGGACCCTACAATGAGCAGTTCTTC. Protein product: CASSHLTAGGPYNEQFF.

The chain uses TRBV19 and TRBJ2-1, with D possibly TRBD1 on 6 matching bases. Germline CDR1 is LNHDA and CDR2 is SQIVND (reference sequence). Trimming took 6 bases from V and 4 from J, leaving 7 bases between them. CDR3 length: 12 amino acids. The CDR3 spells CASSRGYNEQFF. CDR3 sequence (DNA): TGTGCCAGTAGCAGGGGATACAATGAGCAGTTCTTC.

J is TRBJ2-1 and V is TRBV4-2; possibly TRBD2 for D (6 bases). Trimming removed 2 bases from V and 6 bases from J, with 17 bases in between. In germline, CDR1 is LGHNA, CDR2 YNFKEQ. This CDR3 is 16 amino acids long. The chain's CDR3 is CASSQLSGRTGNEQFF. As DNA, the CDR3 is TGTGCCAGCAGCCAATTGTCCGGGAGAACGGGCAATGAGCAGTTCTTC.

This chain joins TRBV5-1 and TRBJ2-2; TRBD2 is a possible D gene (7 bases). V was cut by 6 bases and J by 4 bases, with 13 bases left in between. The CDR3 loop spans 14 amino acids. In germline, CDR1 is SGHRS, CDR2 YFSETQ. CDR3 region: CASISGGRTGELFF. CDR3 in DNA: TGCGCCAGCATCTCCGGGGGGCGCACCGGGGAGCTGTTTTTT. The complete variable domain, with remaining parts taken from reference TRBV5-1 and TRBJ2-2, reads KAGVTQTPRYLIKTRGQQVTLSCSPISGHRSVSWYQQTPGQGLQFLFEYFSETQRNKGNFPGRFSGRQFSNSRSEMNVSTLELGDSALYLCASISGGRTGELFFGEGSRLTVL.

The V gene is TRBV6-4, the J gene TRBJ1-5; no definite D call. The V end lost 9 bases, the J end lost 4 bases, and 10 bases lay between the germline ends. The CDR3 has 12 residues. Germline values: CDR1 MRHNA, CDR2 SNTAGT. CDR3 DNA: TGTGCCAGGGGCAGCTTTAATCAGCCCCAGCATTTT. This codes for CARGSFNQPQHF.

This clone was counted a few times. The V and J genes are TRBV28 and TRBJ1-6, with TRBD1 matching over 11 bases. This CDR3 comprises 14 residues. CDR1 is MDHEN and CDR2 is SYDVKM in the germline V gene. With V trimmed by 5 bases and J by 10 bases, 4 bases remained unmatched. For the CDR3, the DNA is TGTGCCAGCAGTACCGGACAGGGGGCATCACCCCTCCACTTT. This gives the protein CASSTGQGASPLHF.

V gene TRBV28 combines with J gene TRBJ1-2; TRBD1 might be the D (6 bases). Germline V lookup: CDR1 MDHEN, CDR2 SYDVKM. V was cut by 5 bases and J by 6 bases, with 10 bases left in between. The CDR3 loop spans 12 amino acids. CDR3 residues: CASSVDRHGYTF. CDR3 nucleotides: TGTGCCAGCAGTGTAGACAGGCATGGCTACACCTTC.

The V call is TRBV4-1, the J call TRBJ1-4; TRBD1 is a possible D gene (5 bases). CDR3 length: 16 residues. Germline V CDR1 and CDR2: MGHRA, YSYEKL. Deletions cut 0 bases from V and 2 bases from J, with 10 bases between. Written as DNA, the CDR3 is TGCGCCAGCAGCCAAGATCGGGCAGGGACTAATGAAAAACTGTTTTTT. This sequence encodes CASSQDRAGTNEKLFF.

In its sample, this clone was seen a few times. The CDR3 bases are TGTGCCAGCAGGACAGGGGAAACTTGGGGTGAGCAGTTCTTC. Its translation is CASRTGETWGEQFF. The chain links TRBV6-6 to TRBJ2-1; TRBD1 matches 8 bases. Germline V gene sequence: CDR1 MNHNY, CDR2 SVGAGI (reference sequence). This CDR3 spans 14 amino acids. V dropped 6 bases and J dropped 9; count of bases not matched to a gene: 10.

This clone is a singleton in its sample. V gene TRBV18 combines with J gene TRBJ2-7, with TRBD1 matching 7 bases. The trim removed 4 bases at V and 5 bases at J, leaving 5 bases unmatched. The CDR3 spans 13 residues. Germline CDR1 is KGHSH and CDR2 is LQKENI. The CDR3 region is CASSLGTANEQYF. CDR3 nucleotides: TGTGCCAGCTCACTCGGGACAGCCAACGAGCAGTACTTC.

This sequence joins TRBV27 and TRBJ1-6, with D hard to call. From germline, CDR1 is MNHEY and CDR2 SMNVEV (reference sequence). V shed 7 bases and J shed 0 bases, with 7 bases lying between them. There are 14 residues in the CDR3. The CDR3 sequence: CASTGSSYNSPLHF. DNA for the CDR3: TGTGCCAGCACGGGGAGCTCCTATAATTCACCCCTCCACTTT.

The chain has TRBV7-2 and TRBJ1-2; D is unresolved. Trimming took 5 bases from V and 4 from J, leaving 11 bases between them. This CDR3 region has 13 residues. Looked up from germline, CDR1 is SGHTA and CDR2 is FQGNSA. CDR3 sequence reads: CASSPVGSYGYTF. In nucleotides, the CDR3 is TGTGCCAGCAGCCCTGTGGGCAGCTATGGCTACACCTTC.

A single count supports this clone. V usage is TRBV6-4 and J usage is TRBJ1-5, with a weak D call TRBD1 (5 bases). This CDR3 region has 13 residues. CDR1 is MRHNA, CDR2 SNTAGT, per germline. Trimming took 3 bases from V and 7 from J, leaving 10 bases between them. The CDR3 coding sequence is TGTGCCAGCAGTGAAGGTGGGGGGCAGCCCCAGCATTTT. It codes for CASSEGGGQPQHF.

The V gene is TRBV18, the J gene TRBJ1-5; D perhaps matches TRBD1 (6 bases). The length of the CDR3 is 14 residues. The germline gives CDR1 KGHSH, CDR2 LQKENI. Trimming removed 6 bases from V and 4 bases from J, with 13 bases in between. CDR3 in DNA: TGTGCCAGCTCGAGCCGGGACACTAATCAGCCCCAGCATTTT. Translation gives CASSSRDTNQPQHF.

The chain combines TRBV7-9 with TRBJ2-4; 12 bases align to TRBD2. Looked up from germline, CDR1 is SEHNR and CDR2 is FQNEAQ (reference sequence). The length of the CDR3 is 15 residues. Unmatched junction bases numbered 2, after V lost 1 base and J lost 7 bases. This chain's CDR3 is CASSLDGTSGNIQYF. DNA for the CDR3: TGTGCCAGCAGCTTAGACGGGACTAGCGGGAACATTCAGTACTTC.

The rearrangement links TRBV28 to TRBJ1-1; D is ambiguous. The CDR3 consists of 14 residues. Between the trimmed V and J ends, which lost 1 base and 4 bases, there was a span of 10 bases. Germline V gives CDR1 MDHEN, CDR2 SYDVKM. CDR3 loop: CASSLYYSGTEAFF. CDR3 bases: TGTGCCAGCAGTTTATATTATTCGGGCACTGAAGCTTTCTTT.